Below, 2 T cell receptor beta chains from the same sample are listed, as sequenced in a study of blood T cell repertoires in COVID-19. Assay used: immunoSEQ multiplex PCR; TCRdb lists only in-frame clones, some missing. The sample lists roughly 260,000 clones, roughly 90% occurring once. The sequencing input was peripheral blood. Receptor source: a man in his 60s who had recovered from COVID-19.

The chain is built from TRBV5-4 and TRBJ2-7; D might be TRBD2 (6 bases). In germline, CDR1 is SGHNT, CDR2 YYREEE (reference sequence). This CDR3 is 16 amino acids long. Between the trimmed V and J ends, which lost 0 bases and 3 bases, there was a span of 16 bases. The CDR3 loop reads CASSLGRASNYYEQYF. In DNA, the CDR3 is TGTGCCAGCAGCTTGGGGAGGGCCTCCAACTACTACGAGCAGTACTTC.

The rearrangement joins TRBV27 to TRBJ1-1; the D gene is possibly TRBD1 (5 bases). Looked up from germline, CDR1 is MNHEY and CDR2 is SMNVEV (reference sequence). This CDR3 is built from 14 residues. Trimming took off 1 base at V and 3 bases at J, with 9 bases between the two ends. CDR3 bases: TGTGCCAGCAGTTTATGGGGGAGGGACACTGAAGCTTTCTTT. Translated: CASSLWGRDTEAFF.